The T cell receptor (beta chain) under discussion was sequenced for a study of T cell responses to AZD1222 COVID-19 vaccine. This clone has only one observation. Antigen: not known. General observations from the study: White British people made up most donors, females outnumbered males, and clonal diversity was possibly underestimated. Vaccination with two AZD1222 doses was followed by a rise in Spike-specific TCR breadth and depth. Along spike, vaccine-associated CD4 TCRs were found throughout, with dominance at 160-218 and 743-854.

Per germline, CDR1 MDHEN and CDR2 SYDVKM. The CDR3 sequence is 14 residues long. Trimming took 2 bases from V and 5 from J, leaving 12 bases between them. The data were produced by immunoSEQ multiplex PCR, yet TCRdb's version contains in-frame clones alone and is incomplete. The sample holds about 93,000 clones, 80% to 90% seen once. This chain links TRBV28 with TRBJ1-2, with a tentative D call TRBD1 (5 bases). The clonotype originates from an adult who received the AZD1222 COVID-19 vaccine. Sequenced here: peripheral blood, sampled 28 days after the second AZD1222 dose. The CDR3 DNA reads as TGTGCCAGCAGTTTAGGGGCAGGGCCGTATGGCTACACCTTC. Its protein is CASSLGAGPYGYTF.